A single sample is the source of the 25 T cell receptor beta chains below, sequenced in a study of regulatory T cells in long-lasting Graves disease. Noted time point: newly diagnosed GD, antithyroid drugs for less than 3 months. Preparation of the TCR library used RNA extracted from PBMCs. TCR beta libraries were built with iRepertoire HTBI primers and Arm-PCR of CDR3 regions. TCRdb redid the calling of the multiplex PCR reads with MiXCR, one entry per CDR3 protein. The table shows about 330,000 distinct CDR3 sequences, with 15% to 20% occurring only once. The same specimen was also included in a second study, on T cells in Graves' hyperthyroidism and ophthalmopathy.

This specimen was peripheral blood mononuclear cells (PBMCs), taken at new diagnosis, from a patient treated with antithyroid drugs. Receptors originate from a woman under 30 with Graves disease.

Ten or more counts support this clonotype. V is TRBV20-1 and J is TRBJ1-2; possibly TRBD1 for D (5 bases). The CDR3 is made up of 12 amino acids. Germline CDR1 DFQATT, CDR2 SNEGSKA (reference sequence). V lost 6 bases and J lost 8, with 16 bases in between. The CDR3 loop is CSANPGGRGYTF. CDR3 DNA sequence: TGCAGTGCCAACCCCGGGGGACGAGGCTACACCTTC.

The gene calls are TRBV2 and TRBJ2-2, with 12 bases aligning to TRBD2. V gave up 4 bases and J gave up 0 bases; unmatched junction bases: 3. The V gene's germline CDR1 is SNHLY and CDR2 FYNNEI. The CDR3 is made up of 17 amino acids. CDR3 sequence (DNA): TGTGCCAGCAGTGGGCTAGCGGGGGGGCCGAACACCGGGGAGCTGTTTTTT. Its translation: CASSGLAGGPNTGELFF. The full variable domain, in which reference TRBV2 and TRBJ2-2 provide the parts outside the CDR3, is EPEVTQTPSHQVTQMGQEVILRCVPISNHLYFYWYRQILGQKVEFLVSFYNNEISEKSEIFDDQFSVERPDGSNFTLKIRSTKLEDSAMYFCASSGLAGGPNTGELFFGEGSRLTVL.

V is TRBV5-1 and J is TRBJ2-7, with 9 bases fitting TRBD1. CDR3 size: 15 residues. With 0 bases clipped from V and 3 bases from J, the junction kept 4 bases outside the gene matches. CDR1 and CDR2 from the germline V gene are SGHRS and YFSETQ. DNA of the CDR3: TGCGCCAGCAGCTTGGCCTCGGACAGGGGCTACGAGCAGTACTTC. It specifies CASSLASDRGYEQYF.

This clonotype was recorded a few times. The V and J genes are TRBV6-2 or TRBV6-3 and TRBJ2-7; 8 bases agree with TRBD1. The CDR3 is 15 residues long. The V and J ends lost 6 bases and 5 bases, in that order; junction bases with no gene match: 12. Germline lookup yields CDR1 MNHEY and CDR2 SVGEGT. CDR3 in DNA: TGTGCCAGCAGAGAAGGTGGACAGGGCAACCACGAGCAGTACTTC. Its protein is CASREGGQGNHEQYF.

This clonotype was counted many times. V usage is TRBV6-1 and J usage is TRBJ1-2, with 7 nucleotides matching TRBD1. The CDR3 extends over 12 amino acids. V lost 3 bases to trimming and J lost 6 bases; unmatched junction nucleotides: 1. Germline V gene data show CDR1 as MNHNS and CDR2 as SASEGT. The CDR3 DNA follows: TGTGCCAGCAGTGACAGGGGGGATGGCTACACCTTC. It yields the protein CASSDRGDGYTF.

This clonotype was observed many times. The chain couples TRBV6-5 to TRBJ2-7; 10 bases are shared with TRBD1. V was clipped by 0 bases and J by 1 base; unmatched bases: 6. CDR3 length: 17 residues. The germline V gene encodes CDR1 MNHEY and CDR2 SVGAGI. The CDR3 here is CASSYSKGQGISYEQYF. The CDR3 bases are TGTGCCAGCAGTTACTCGAAGGGACAGGGGATTTCCTACGAGCAGTACTTC.

The table lists this clonotype with many counts. The V gene is TRBV5-1, the J gene TRBJ2-3; tentatively, D is TRBD2 (6 bases). The V end lost 3 bases, the J end lost 4 bases, and 12 bases lay between the germline ends. The length of the CDR3 is 14 residues. Germline V gene data show CDR1 as SGHRS and CDR2 as YFSETQ. In nucleotides, the CDR3 is TGCGCCAGCAGCTCCCCGGGGGAGGCAGATACGCAGTATTTT. As protein: CASSSPGEADTQYF.

This clonotype was seen ten or more times. In DNA, the CDR3 is TGTGCCAGCAGTACTCAGGGGGGTGAAAAACTGTTTTTT. Its protein is CASSTQGGEKLFF. The chain couples TRBV2 to TRBJ1-4, with TRBD1 identical over 7 bases. The CDR3 consists of 13 residues. The junction had 4 bases not matched to a gene; V was cut back by 5 bases and J by 7 bases. Germline values: CDR1 SNHLY, CDR2 FYNNEI.

The chain links TRBV19 to TRBJ2-1, with D possibly being TRBD2 (7 bases). The length of the CDR3 is 15 residues. Germline CDR1 LNHDA, CDR2 SQIVND (reference sequence). V was trimmed by 1 base and J by 8 bases, leaving 15 bases between them. The CDR3 DNA follows: TGTGCCAGTAGTATAGGGATAGGGGGGGGGGATGAGCAGTTCTTC. Its protein product is CASSIGIGGGDEQFF.

Ten or more counts support this clonotype. This rearrangement joins TRBV5-1 to TRBJ1-2; D is possibly TRBD1 (6 bases). Germline CDR1 is SGHRS and CDR2 is YFSETQ. Between the trimmed V and J ends, which lost 4 bases and 4 bases, there was a span of 20 bases. This CDR3 region has 16 residues. CDR3 DNA sequence: TGCGCCAGCAGCCCCGCTACTGGGGGGCTCGGCTATGGCTACACCTTC. Translation: CASSPATGGLGYGYTF.

V gene TRBV3-1 combines with J gene TRBJ2-1, with 8 nucleotides matching TRBD2. This CDR3 has 17 residues. V shed 1 base and J 5 bases; nucleotides not matched to a gene: 10. The germline CDR1 and CDR2 sequences are LGHDT and YNNKEL (reference sequence). CDR3 sequence reads: CASSQVAGGGPNNEQFF. The CDR3 bases are TGTGCCAGCAGCCAAGTCGCGGGCGGGGGGCCTAACAATGAGCAGTTCTTC.

There are many counts of this clonotype. The CDR3 protein is CASSLTSGDYEQYF. In DNA, the CDR3 is TGTGCCAGCAGTTTAACTAGCGGGGATTACGAGCAGTACTTC. The chain uses TRBV12-3 or TRBV12-4 and TRBJ2-7; 10 bases fit TRBD2. This CDR3 has 14 residues. The junction had 2 bases not matched to a gene; V was cut back by 2 bases and J by 4 bases.

This clonotype turned up a few times. A read error is possible here, since a much larger clone lies one base away. The chain couples TRBV30 to TRBJ2-5; a weak D match, TRBD1 (6 bases). CDR3 length: 12 residues. Trimming pared 3 bases from V and 10 bases from J, leaving 15 bases between. Germline CDR1 and CDR2: GTSNPN and SVGIG (reference sequence). In DNA form, the CDR3 reads TGTGCCTGGAGATCAGGGGTGGGGGTCCAGTACTTC. Translating it yields CAWRSGVGVQYF.

This clonotype was counted many times. V gene TRBV28 combines with J gene TRBJ2-7; TRBD1 might be the D (6 bases). CDR1 and CDR2 (germline): MDHEN, SYDVKM. There are 14 residues in the CDR3. The V gene lost 4 bases and the J gene lost 2 bases, with 12 bases spanning the gap. The chain's CDR3 is CASSSGTRPYEQYF. The CDR3 DNA sequence: TGTGCCAGCAGTTCCGGGACACGTCCCTACGAGCAGTACTTC.

In its sample, this clonotype was seen many times. The J gene is TRBJ2-1, the V gene TRBV7-3, with a tentative D call TRBD2 (6 bases). V was shortened by 4 bases and J by 0 bases, with 10 bases between the two germline ends. This CDR3 is built from 15 residues. CDR1 and CDR2 from the germline V gene are SGHTA and FQGTGA. The CDR3 protein is CASSSRGNSYNEQFF. The CDR3 nucleotides are TGTGCCAGCAGCTCCCGGGGGAACTCCTACAATGAGCAGTTCTTC.

This clonotype was seen repeatedly, ten times or more. In DNA form, the CDR3 reads TGCGCCAGCAGCTTGGTGTCGGGTAGCACAGATACGCAGTATTTT. It codes for CASSLVSGSTDTQYF. The V and J genes are TRBV5-1 and TRBJ2-3; D unclear. The germline V gene encodes CDR1 SGHRS and CDR2 YFSETQ. V was pared by 0 bases and J by 0 bases, with 8 bases between. The CDR3 extends over 15 amino acids.

In this sample, this clonotype turned up many times. The gene calls are TRBV27 and TRBJ1-2; no clear D. Germline CDR1 reads MNHEY; CDR2 reads SMNVEV (reference sequence). V was clipped by 10 bases and J by 7 bases, with 16 bases between them. The CDR3 is 12 amino acids. CDR3 loop: CATLTGEGGYTF. For the CDR3, the DNA is TGTGCCACCCTGACGGGCGAAGGTGGCTACACCTTC.

This clonotype came up many times. This rearrangement joins TRBV30 to TRBJ2-1; D remains ambiguous. Germline-derived CDR1 and CDR2 are GTSNPN and SVGIG (reference sequence). V lost 2 bases and J 10 bases, leaving 9 bases between the germline ends. The CDR3 extends over 11 amino acids. CDR3 protein: CAWSSFREQFF. The CDR3 DNA follows: TGTGCCTGGAGTTCGTTCCGGGAGCAGTTCTTC.

The chain couples TRBV6-1 to TRBJ2-7, with a tentative D call TRBD2 (6 bases). The CDR3 runs 13 residues. Germline-derived CDR1 and CDR2 are MNHNS and SASEGT. Trimming stripped 7 bases from V and 0 bases from J, with 10 bases between. Here the CDR3 DNA reads TGTGCCAGCACCCTAGCGAACTCCTACGAGCAGTACTTC. Protein product: CASTLANSYEQYF.

This clonotype appeared many times. The J gene is TRBJ2-2, the V gene TRBV6-1, with a weak D call TRBD2 (5 bases). The length of the CDR3 is 15 residues. CDR1 and CDR2 (germline): MNHNS, SASEGT. V was cut by 6 bases and J by 0 bases, with 11 bases left in between. The CDR3, as DNA: TGTGCCAGCAGCCCTACTAGTTCGAACACCGGGGAGCTGTTTTTT. This gives the protein CASSPTSSNTGELFF.

The rearrangement uses TRBV6-2 or TRBV6-3 and TRBJ2-1, with unresolved D. The CDR3 is 15 amino acids. Trimming left V 3 bases short and J 0 bases short, with 9 bases between. CDR1 is MNHEY and CDR2 is SVGEGT in the germline V gene. Here the CDR3 DNA reads TGTGCCAGCAGTTATCCGAGAGGCTCCTACAATGAGCAGTTCTTC. Its translation: CASSYPRGSYNEQFF.

V gene TRBV2 combines with J gene TRBJ1-2; 10 bases are a match to TRBD1. Germline CDR1 SNHLY, CDR2 FYNNEI. This CDR3 has 16 amino acids. V shed 3 bases and J 2 bases; nucleotides not matched to a gene: 6. The CDR3 here is CASSEFGTGENYGYTF. The CDR3 DNA follows: TGTGCCAGCAGTGAGTTCGGGACAGGGGAAAACTATGGCTACACCTTC. The full variable domain, with the rest looked up from reference TRBV2 and TRBJ1-2, is EPEVTQTPSHQVTQMGQEVILRCVPISNHLYFYWYRQILGQKVEFLVSFYNNEISEKSEIFDDQFSVERPDGSNFTLKIRSTKLEDSAMYFCASSEFGTGENYGYTFGSGTRLTVV.

This clonotype showed up many times. This rearrangement joins TRBV29-1 to TRBJ2-4, with TRBD2 matching over 11 bases. CDR1 is SQVTM and CDR2 is ANQGSEA in the germline V gene. After removal of 6 bases from V and 11 bases from J, the junction contained 12 bases not matched to a gene. CDR3 length: 14 residues. Written as DNA, the CDR3 is TGCAGCGTCCGACTAGCGGGGAGCCCCAGTGTTCAGTACTTC. This translates into CSVRLAGSPSVQYF.

This sequence joins TRBV30 and TRBJ1-1; TRBD1 matches 7 bases. This CDR3 is built from 13 residues. Per the germline V gene, CDR1 is GTSNPN and CDR2 is SVGIG (reference sequence). The junction had 6 bases not matched to a gene; V was cut back by 5 bases and J by 3 bases. The CDR3 region has the DNA TGTGCCTGGGAACGGGACAGCTACACTGAAGCTTTCTTT. Encoded protein: CAWERDSYTEAFF.

This clonotype was recorded many times. V is TRBV9 and J is TRBJ2-1, with D unclear. The CDR3 is 14 residues long. Germline V gene lookup returns CDR1 SGDLS and CDR2 YYNGEE. Trimming removed 3 bases at V and 7 bases at J, with 14 bases between. The CDR3 DNA sequence: TGTGCCAGCAGCGAGGACCCCAATCAGAATGAGCAGTTCTTC. This gives the protein CASSEDPNQNEQFF.